This entry features one T cell receptor (beta chain) sequence. The antigen remains undetermined. Libraries were prepared by immunoSEQ multiplex PCR; TCRdb keeps only in-frame clonotypes and omits some of them. The table lists about 50,000 clones, 60% to 80% of them singletons. The V end lost 8 bases, the J end lost 9 bases, and 10 bases lay between the germline ends. The CDR3 covers 10 residues. Germline V gene sequence: CDR1 SGHTA, CDR2 FQGTGA. Time point: week 47, end of study. Doses comprised 300 ug of mutant IDH1 20-mer peptide each, plus topical imiquimod. Vaccination of patients was performed eight times, in weeks 1, 3, 5, 7, 11, 15, 19 and 23. The data were taken from a study of a mutant IDH1 vaccine in newly diagnosed glioma.

The sequence was collected from a man aged 50-60 years with glioma. Source: PBMCs, taken from a glioma patient whose treatment included an IDH1 peptide vaccine. The chain carries TRBV7-3 and TRBJ2-5; either TRBD1 or TRBD2 may fit D (5 bases each). CDR3 bases: TGTGCCAGCGGCCTGGGGGCCCAGTACTTC. Amino acids: CASGLGAQYF.